This is a list of T cell receptor beta chains from one sample in a study of blood T cell repertoires in COVID-19. This table comes from immunoSEQ multiplex PCR, and its TCRdb copy is limited to in-frame clones, with some not included. The data hold 310,000 or so clones, with about nine tenths observed a single time. Sample: peripheral blood. The receptors come from a woman between 50 and 59 years old who had recovered from COVID-19. The CDR3 runs from the conserved cysteine through the conserved F or W. A D gene is named only where the DNA matches it firmly. Clone size is stated in some rows and not others, as once, few, many or a class when expanded.

clone_size j_call d_call v_call cdr3_nt cdr3_aa
. TRBJ1-1 . TRBV7-2 TGTGCCAGCACCCTCCTTGCAGGCAGGGCCGCCCCCGTGAAGACTTTCTTT CASTLLAGRAAPVKTFF
once TRBJ1-3 . TRBV11-2 TGTGCCAGCAGCTTAGAGAGTCGATTCTCTGGAAACACCATATATTTT CASSLESRFSGNTIYF
. TRBJ1-4 TRBD1 TRBV4-1 TGCGCCAGCAGCCAAGGCGACAGGGATCTGGAAAAACTGTTTTTT CASSQGDRDLEKLFF
. TRBJ1-3 . TRBV5-4 TGTGCCAGCAGCTCCCCCGGTGTCGGAAACACCATATATTTT CASSSPGVGNTIYF
. TRBJ2-3 TRBD2 TRBV20-1 TGCAGTGCTAGTCGGGGGGGAACCACAGATACGCAGTATTTT CSASRGGTTDTQYF
. TRBJ1-4 . TRBV5-1 TGCGCCAGCAGCTTTAGGGGGAGGGGAGACCTTAATGAAAAACTGTTTTTT CASSFRGRGDLNEKLFF
. TRBJ1-5 . TRBV27 TGTGCCAGCAGGGTATCGGGTCAGCCCCAGCATTTT CASRVSGQPQHF
few TRBJ1-2 . TRBV28 TGTGCCAGCAGCCAACTCCCGTGGAGGGGCTCCTATGGCTACACCTTC CASSQLPWRGSYGYTF
. TRBJ1-2 TRBD1 TRBV6-5 TGTGCCAGCAGAAGGGGGCGAGACTATGGCTACACCTTC CASRRGRDYGYTF
few TRBJ2-2 TRBD2 TRBV5-8 TGTGCCAGCAGCTTGTTTCGACTAGCGGCGAACACCGGGGAGCTGTTTTTT CASSLFRLAANTGELFF
. TRBJ2-5 . TRBV7-2 TGTGCCAGCAGCTTAGGGGGAGTCGCGGAGACCCAGTACTTC CASSLGGVAETQYF
. TRBJ1-4 . TRBV30 TGTGCCTGGAGTGTACGGGAAAAACTGTTTTTT CAWSVREKLFF
. TRBJ2-1 . TRBV9 TGTGCCAGCAGCGTAGATCCAGGAAGAAATGAGCAGTTCTTC CASSVDPGRNEQFF
. TRBJ1-5 TRBD1 TRBV30 TGTGCCTGGAGCCCAGGGGGTAGGGTCCAGCATTTT CAWSPGGRVQHF
. TRBJ2-7 TRBD1 TRBV12-5 TGTGCTAGTGGTTTGGCCTCCGGGACAGGGTTTAACGAGCAGTACTTC CASGLASGTGFNEQYF
. TRBJ1-1 TRBD1 TRBV7-7 TGTGCTAGCAGCCCCCAGATTAATGGGCGACAGGGGAACACTGAAGCTTTCTTT CASSPQINGRQGNTEAFF
once TRBJ1-1 . TRBV25-1 TGTGCCAGCAGCCGCCCGGGGGGGGCGAACACTGAAGCTTTCTTT CASSRPGGANTEAFF